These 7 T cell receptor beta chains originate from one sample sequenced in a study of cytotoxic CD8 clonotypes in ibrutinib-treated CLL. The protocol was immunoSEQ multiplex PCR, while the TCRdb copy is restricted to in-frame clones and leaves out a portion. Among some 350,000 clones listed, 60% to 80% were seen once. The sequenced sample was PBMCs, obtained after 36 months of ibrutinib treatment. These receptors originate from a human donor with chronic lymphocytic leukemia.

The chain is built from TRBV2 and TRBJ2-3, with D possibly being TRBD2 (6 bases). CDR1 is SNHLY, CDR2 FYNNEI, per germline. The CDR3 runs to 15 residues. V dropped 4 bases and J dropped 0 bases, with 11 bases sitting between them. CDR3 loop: CASSAGVASTDTQYF. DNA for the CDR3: TGTGCCAGCAGTGCGGGGGTTGCTAGCACAGATACGCAGTATTTT.

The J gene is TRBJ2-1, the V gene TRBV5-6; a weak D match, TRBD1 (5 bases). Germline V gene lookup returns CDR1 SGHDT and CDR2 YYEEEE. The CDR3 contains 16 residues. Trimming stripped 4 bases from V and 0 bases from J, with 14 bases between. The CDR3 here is CASSPWGYLSYNEQFF. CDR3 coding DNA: TGTGCCAGCAGCCCTTGGGGCTACCTCTCCTACAATGAGCAGTTCTTC.

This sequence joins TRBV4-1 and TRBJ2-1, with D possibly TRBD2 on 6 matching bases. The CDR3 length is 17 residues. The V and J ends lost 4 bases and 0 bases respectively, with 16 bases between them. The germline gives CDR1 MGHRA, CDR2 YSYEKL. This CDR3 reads CASSPNGLRGSYNEQFF. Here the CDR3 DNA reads TGCGCCAGCAGCCCGAATGGGTTGCGGGGCTCCTACAATGAGCAGTTCTTC.

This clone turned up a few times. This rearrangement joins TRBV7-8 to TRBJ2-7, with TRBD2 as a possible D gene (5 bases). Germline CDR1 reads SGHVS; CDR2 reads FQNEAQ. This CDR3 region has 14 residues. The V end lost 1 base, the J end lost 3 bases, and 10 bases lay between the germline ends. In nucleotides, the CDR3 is TGTGCCAGCAGCTTAGTCCAGGAGGACTACGAGCAGTACTTC. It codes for CASSLVQEDYEQYF.

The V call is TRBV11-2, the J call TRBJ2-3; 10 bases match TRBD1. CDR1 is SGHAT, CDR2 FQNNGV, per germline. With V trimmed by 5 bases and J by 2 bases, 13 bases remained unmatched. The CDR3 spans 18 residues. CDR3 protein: CASSPQPGQGLFTDTQYF. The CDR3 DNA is TGTGCCAGCAGCCCACAGCCGGGACAGGGGCTCTTCACAGATACGCAGTATTTT. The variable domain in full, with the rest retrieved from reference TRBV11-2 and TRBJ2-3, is EAGVAQSPRYKIIEKRQSVAFWCNPISGHATLYWYQQILGQGPKLLIQFQNNGVVDDSQLPKDRFSAERLKGVDSTLKIQPAKLEDSAVYLCASSPQPGQGLFTDTQYFGPGTRLTVL.

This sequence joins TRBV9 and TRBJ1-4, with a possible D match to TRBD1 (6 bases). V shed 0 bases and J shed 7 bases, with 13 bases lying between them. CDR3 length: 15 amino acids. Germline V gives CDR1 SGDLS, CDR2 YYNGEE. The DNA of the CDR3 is TGTGCCAGCAGCGTAGACGTAGGGGGGAGTGAAAAACTGTTTTTT. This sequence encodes CASSVDVGGSEKLFF. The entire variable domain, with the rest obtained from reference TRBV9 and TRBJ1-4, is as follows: DSGVTQTPKHLITATGQRVTLRCSPRSGDLSVYWYQQSLDQGLQFLIQYYNGEERAKGNILERFSAQQFPDLHSELNLSSLELGDSALYFCASSVDVGGSEKLFFGSGTQLSVL.

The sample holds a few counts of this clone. The CDR3, as DNA: TGCAGCGTCGGGGGGATCGGTCAGCCCCAGCATTTT. It encodes CSVGGIGQPQHF. J is TRBJ1-5 and V is TRBV29-1; D possibly corresponds to TRBD1 (5 bases). V was clipped by 6 bases and J by 6 bases, with 12 bases between them. The CDR3 totals 12 residues. Germline V gene data show CDR1 as SQVTM and CDR2 as ANQGSEA.